The 23 T cell receptor beta chains below were found in one sample sequenced in a study of blood T cell repertoires in COVID-19 (dated by TCRdb to 2018 to 2021). Library construction relied on the immunoSEQ multiplex PCR assay. TCRdb retrieved this table from immuneACCESS and kept in-frame rearrangements only. Not all clones are present; in checked studies, unresolved V genes account for under half, and no reason is known for the remainder. A total of about 170,000 clones appear in this sample, around 80% of them only once. Around a fifth of the sample is taken by the ten largest. The sample taken for sequencing was PBMCs or T cells enriched from blood (not recorded which). The receptors come from a woman between 70 and 85 years old in a cohort exposed to, infected with or recovered from COVID-19 (not recorded which).

The genes are TRBV19 and TRBJ2-2; possible D gene TRBD1, 6 bases. V gave up 7 bases and J gave up 5 bases, with 20 bases separating them. Germline CDR1 reads LNHDA; CDR2 reads SQIVND (reference sequence). The CDR3 loop spans 16 amino acids. The CDR3 spells CASTQPWTAGTGELFF. The DNA for the CDR3 is TGTGCCAGTACCCAACCTTGGACAGCTGGAACCGGGGAGCTGTTTTTT.

This clone was observed a single time. This rearrangement joins TRBV12-3 or TRBV12-4 to TRBJ2-7, with 7 nucleotides matching TRBD2. Unmatched junction bases numbered 3, after V lost 4 bases and J lost 3 bases. The CDR3 is made up of 13 amino acids. Here the CDR3 DNA reads TGTGCCAGCAGTTATCAGCGGGGCTACGAGCAGTACTTC. Its translation: CASSYQRGYEQYF.

In the case of this clone: The sample carries other DNA sequences with the same CDR3. In DNA, the CDR3 is TGCGCCAGCAGCTTGGGGACAGCTGGAAACACCATATATTTT. As protein: CASSLGTAGNTIYF. The chain recombines TRBV5-1 with TRBJ1-3; D might be TRBD1 (6 bases). Germline assignment: CDR1 SGHRS and CDR2 YFSETQ. The CDR3 runs to 14 residues. V lost 0 bases and J 2 bases, leaving 6 bases between the germline ends.

This chain links TRBV5-5 with TRBJ2-5, with TRBD2 matching 9 bases. The CDR3 is made up of 15 amino acids. J was trimmed by 2 bases and V by 5 bases; bases with no gene match: 7. Germline loops: CDR1 SGHKS, CDR2 YYEKEE (reference sequence). The CDR3: CASSYSGSPQETQYF. As DNA, the CDR3 is TGTGCCAGCAGTTATAGCGGGAGTCCACAAGAGACCCAGTACTTC.

The chain couples TRBV10-3 to TRBJ1-6; D is undetermined. V dropped 4 bases and J dropped 7 bases, with 14 bases sitting between them. The CDR3 has 15 amino acids. Germline CDR1 and CDR2: ENHRY and SYGVKD. Here the CDR3 reads CAISGGREKNSPLHF. CDR3 DNA: TGTGCCATCAGTGGAGGTAGGGAGAAGAATTCACCCCTCCACTTT.

This clone was observed a handful of times. The chain is built from TRBV7-9 and TRBJ2-1, with unresolved D. The germline V gene encodes CDR1 SEHNR and CDR2 FQNEAQ (reference sequence). Trimming stripped 5 bases from V and 0 bases from J, with 17 bases between. CDR3 size: 17 residues. CDR3 in DNA: TGTGCCAGCAGCCCGCGACTTATTTCAAGCTCCTACAATGAGCAGTTCTTC. Residues: CASSPRLISSSYNEQFF.

The chain has TRBV7-9 and TRBJ1-1; D remains ambiguous. With 3 bases removed from V and 0 bases from J, the gap between germline ends came to 5 bases. Germline values: CDR1 SEHNR, CDR2 FQNEAQ (reference sequence). The CDR3 length is 13 residues. The CDR3 DNA is TGTGCCAGCAGCTTCCTACTGAACACTGAAGCTTTCTTT. Amino acids: CASSFLLNTEAFF.

This chain connects TRBV5-1 to TRBJ2-7; 8 nucleotides match TRBD1. V trimming: 4 bases; J trimming: 3 bases; junction bases outside the gene matches: 9. The germline CDR1 and CDR2 sequences are SGHRS and YFSETQ. This CDR3 comprises 15 residues. The CDR3 sequence: CASSLWTGSVYEQYF. CDR3 DNA sequence: TGCGCCAGCAGCCTATGGACAGGGAGCGTCTACGAGCAGTACTTC. Full variable domain (missing parts from reference TRBV5-1 and TRBJ2-7): KAGVTQTPRYLIKTRGQQVTLSCSPISGHRSVSWYQQTPGQGLQFLFEYFSETQRNKGNFPGRFSGRQFSNSRSEMNVSTLELGDSALYLCASSLWTGSVYEQYFGPGTRLTVT.

This chain links TRBV6-5 with TRBJ2-1, with TRBD2 matching over 8 bases. V shed 7 bases and J 8 bases; nucleotides not matched to a gene: 10. The length of the CDR3 is 14 residues. CDR1 is MNHEY, CDR2 SVGAGI, per germline. The CDR3 here is CASMSQREFDEQFF. The DNA for the CDR3 is TGTGCCAGCATGTCCCAGCGGGAGTTCGATGAGCAGTTCTTC.

The chain is built from TRBV9 and TRBJ2-3; TRBD1 matches 8 bases. The CDR3 runs to 16 residues. CDR1 is SGDLS, CDR2 YYNGEE, per germline. V lost 2 bases, J lost 2 bases, and 7 bases stayed unmatched. The CDR3 sequence: CASSVYRDRSTDTQYF. CDR3 sequence (DNA): TGTGCCAGCAGCGTGTACCGGGACAGGTCCACAGATACGCAGTATTTT. Based on the CDR3 plus reference TRBV9 and TRBJ2-3, the full variable domain is DSGVTQTPKHLITATGQRVTLRCSPRSGDLSVYWYQQSLDQGLQFLIQYYNGEERAKGNILERFSAQQFPDLHSELNLSSLELGDSALYFCASSVYRDRSTDTQYFGPGTRLTVL.

The rearrangement links TRBV28 to TRBJ1-5; tentatively, D is TRBD1 (5 bases). CDR1 is MDHEN, CDR2 SYDVKM, per germline. Trimming left V 2 bases short and J 9 bases short, with 8 bases between. CDR3 size: 12 residues. CDR3 bases: TGTGCCAGCAGTTTACCGGGGGGGCCCCAGCATTTT. Encoded protein: CASSLPGGPQHF.

V usage is TRBV11-2 and J usage is TRBJ1-2; 8 nucleotides line up with TRBD1. In germline, CDR1 is SGHAT, CDR2 FQNNGV. J lost 1 base, V lost 3 bases, and 7 bases had no gene match. This CDR3 has 16 amino acids. The CDR3 DNA reads as TGTGCCAGCAGCTTCGGACGGACAGGGAGTAACTATGGCTACACCTTC. Protein product: CASSFGRTGSNYGYTF.

The gene calls are TRBV3-1 (or the pseudogene TRBV3-2) and TRBJ2-7; possibly TRBD2 for D (6 bases). The CDR3 totals 13 residues. CDR1 is LGHDT and CDR2 is YNNKEL in the germline V gene (reference sequence). V was trimmed by 1 base and J by 6 bases, leaving 10 bases between them. The CDR3 region has the DNA TGTGCCAGCAGCCAAGTTAACGGGGGCGAGCAGTACTTC. This translates into CASSQVNGGEQYF.

This chain joins TRBV19 and TRBJ2-1; 11 bases match TRBD2. Germline V lookup: CDR1 LNHDA, CDR2 SQIVND (reference sequence). This CDR3 is 17 amino acids long. J was trimmed by 6 bases and V by 7 bases; bases with no gene match: 14. The chain's CDR3 is CASTGRGRLAGRNEQFF. The CDR3 nucleotides read TGTGCCAGTACGGGGAGGGGGCGACTAGCGGGGCGCAATGAGCAGTTCTTC.

The chain links TRBV18 to TRBJ2-2; 9 nucleotides align to TRBD2. The length of the CDR3 is 15 residues. Trimming at V came to 6 bases and at J to 3 bases, leaving 5 bases not matched to a gene. Germline V gene sequence: CDR1 KGHSH, CDR2 LQKENI. CDR3 loop: CASSPRTSDTGELFF. In DNA, the CDR3 is TGTGCCAGCTCCCCCCGGACTAGCGACACCGGGGAGCTGTTTTTT.

V and J are TRBV7-9 and TRBJ2-7; D remains ambiguous. The CDR3 is 12 amino acids. The ends were cut back, 5 bases at V and 1 base at J, with 6 bases in the middle. The germline CDR1 and CDR2 sequences are SEHNR and FQNEAQ (reference sequence). The CDR3 loop is CASSQQSYEQYF. The CDR3 bases are TGTGCCAGCAGCCAACAATCCTACGAGCAGTACTTC.

This chain connects TRBV12-3 or TRBV12-4 to TRBJ1-3; D is possibly TRBD1 (6 bases). V was trimmed by 5 bases and J by 4 bases, leaving 6 bases between them. The CDR3 extends over 12 amino acids. CDR3 amino acids: CASSTGGNTIYF. The CDR3 region has the DNA TGTGCCAGCAGTACAGGGGGAAACACCATATATTTT.

This clone was observed a few times. The rearrangement joins TRBV21-1 to TRBJ1-5; TRBD1, the table's D call, lacks a check against the DNA. TRBV21-1 corresponds to a pseudogene. The CDR3 consists of 19 residues. The DNA of the CDR3 is TGTGCCAGCAGCACCCATGCCCCAGGACAGGGCGTTTTGGGTCAGCCCCAGCATTTT. This translates into CASSTHAPGQGVLGQPQHF.

In nucleotides, the CDR3 is TGTGCCAGCAGCGCGACTAGCGGGGGTTACAATGAGCAGTTCTTC. It is translated as CASSATSGGYNEQFF. V gene TRBV9 combines with J gene TRBJ2-1, with 12 bases aligning to TRBD2. This CDR3 region has 15 residues. J gave up 4 bases and V 3 bases, and 2 bases lay outside the gene matches. The germline V gene has CDR1 SGDLS and CDR2 YYNGEE.

The chain employs TRBV7-9 and TRBJ1-6; TRBD1 matches at 9 bases. CDR1 is SEHNR, CDR2 FQNEAQ, per germline (reference sequence). This CDR3 is built from 17 residues. J lost 7 bases, V lost 6 bases, and 13 bases had no gene match. CDR3 sequence reads: CASSPTQGASFNSPLHF. CDR3 coding DNA: TGTGCCAGCAGTCCTACACAGGGGGCGAGCTTCAATTCACCCCTCCACTTT. The full variable domain, rest sourced from reference TRBV7-9 and TRBJ1-6, is DTGVSQNPRHKITKRGQNVTFRCDPISEHNRLYWYRQTLGQGPEFLTYFQNEAQLEKSRLLSDRFSAERPKGSFSTLEIQRTEQGDSAMYLCASSPTQGASFNSPLHFGNGTRLTVT.

This chain connects TRBV9 to TRBJ1-4, with TRBD1 as a possible D gene (5 bases). CDR1 SGDLS and CDR2 YYNGEE come from the germline V gene. V was clipped by 0 bases and J by 7 bases, with 19 bases between them. This CDR3 has 17 residues. The CDR3 DNA follows: TGTGCCAGCAGCGTAGCTCCGCGTGCTGGGGGGGGTGAAAAACTGTTTTTT. It specifies CASSVAPRAGGGEKLFF.

The chain joins TRBV18 to TRBJ1-5; TRBD1 matches 11 bases. V was pared by 5 bases and J by 6 bases, with 6 bases of the junction left unmatched. CDR1 and CDR2 (germline): KGHSH, LQKENI. The CDR3 covers 15 residues. The CDR3 DNA reads TGTGCCAGCTCATCTGGACAGGGGGCCGGTCAGCCCCAGCATTTT. It translates to CASSSGQGAGQPQHF.

The chain has TRBV29-1 and TRBJ1-5, with 10 nucleotides matching TRBD1. J was trimmed by 5 bases and V by 4 bases; bases with no gene match: 5. Germline loops: CDR1 SQVTM, CDR2 ANQGSEA. This CDR3 has 14 amino acids. CDR3 residues: CSVGLGTGDQPQHF. CDR3 coding DNA: TGCAGCGTTGGTCTAGGGACAGGGGATCAGCCCCAGCATTTT.